This T cell receptor (beta chain) was observed in a study of Graves' ophthalmopathy and Graves' hyperthyroidism. Looking at the study overall: By definition, stable hyperthyroidism involved no ophthalmopathy within 18 months of follow-up.

This clonotype was picked up a small number of times. The V gene's germline CDR1 is SGHKS and CDR2 YYEKEE (reference sequence). Trimming cost V 0 bases and J 2 bases, with 9 bases left between them. This CDR3 has 14 amino acids. Only newly diagnosed hyperthyroidism patients aged 18 to 65, with under 2 months' duration, were enrolled. The authors amplified TCR beta CDR3 regions from RNA transcripts. The first round was an RT-PCR with HTBI primers, and the second round was a multiplex PCR. Using its own MiXCR run on the multiplex PCR reads, TCRdb lists one record per CDR3 protein. The sample contains 900,000 to 1,200,000 distinct CDR3 sequences, about 35% of which appear only once.

The chain recombines TRBV5-5 with TRBJ2-7; no reliable D call. This receptor was identified in an adult man with Graves' hyperthyroidism. The sequenced sample was peripheral blood or thyroid tissue (not recorded which). The CDR3 protein is CASSLGTEAYEQYF. The CDR3, as DNA: TGTGCCAGCAGCTTGGGGACGGAAGCCTACGAGCAGTACTTC.